This T cell receptor (beta chain) was recovered during a study of T cells after yellow fever vaccination. From germline, CDR1 is KGHSH and CDR2 LQKENI. The CDR3 loop spans 13 amino acids. Trimming cost V 6 bases and J 2 bases, with 11 bases left between them. TCRdb independently ran MiXCR on the 5' RACE reads; one entry per CDR3 protein. The repertoire includes hundreds of thousands of distinct CDR3 sequences, around 4% of them detected once, and about a quarter sits in the top ten. Details on this clonotype: Antigen unknown.

Study-level points and caveats: Clonotypes found in both CD4 and CD8 compartments made up a small share.

The chain joins TRBV18 to TRBJ2-7, with unresolved D. Specimen: PBMCs, collected on the day of the yellow fever booster vaccination. The sequence was collected from a man between 18 and 29 years old who received the YFV17D yellow fever vaccine. The DNA for the CDR3 is TGTGCCAGCTCGGAAACTTCTACCTACGAGCAGTACTTC. Translation gives CASSETSTYEQYF.